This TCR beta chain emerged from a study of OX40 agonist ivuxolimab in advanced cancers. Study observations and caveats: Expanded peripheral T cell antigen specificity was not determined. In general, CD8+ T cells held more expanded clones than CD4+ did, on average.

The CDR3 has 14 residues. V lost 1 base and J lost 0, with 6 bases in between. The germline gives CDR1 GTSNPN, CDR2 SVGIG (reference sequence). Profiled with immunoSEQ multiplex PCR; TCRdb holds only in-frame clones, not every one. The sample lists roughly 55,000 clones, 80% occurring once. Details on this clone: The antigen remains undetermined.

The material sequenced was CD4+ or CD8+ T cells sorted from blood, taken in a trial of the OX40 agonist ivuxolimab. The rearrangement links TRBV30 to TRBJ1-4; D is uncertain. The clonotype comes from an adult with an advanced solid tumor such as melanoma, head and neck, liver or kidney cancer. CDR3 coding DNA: TGTGCCTGGAGTGAAGGAGCAACTAATGAAAAACTGTTTTTT. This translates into CAWSEGATNEKLFF.